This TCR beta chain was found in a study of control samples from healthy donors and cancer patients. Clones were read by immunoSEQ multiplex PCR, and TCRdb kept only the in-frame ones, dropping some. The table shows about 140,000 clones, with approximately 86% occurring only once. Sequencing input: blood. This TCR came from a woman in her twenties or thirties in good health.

The CDR3 nucleotides read TGTGCCAGCAGCTTCGGCTATAGGACTAGCGGGAGGGATACGCAGTATTTT. Amino acid sequence: CASSFGYRTSGRDTQYF. The rearrangement links TRBV7-9 to TRBJ2-3; 14 bases are shared with TRBD2. CDR1 is SEHNR and CDR2 is FQNEAQ in the germline V gene (reference sequence). The J segment lost 6 bases and the V segment lost 3 bases, leaving 8 bases of the junction unmatched. This CDR3 is built from 17 residues.